The clone carrying this T cell receptor beta chain was detected ten times or more. Amplification of TCR beta CDR3 regions used RNA as the template. RT-PCR in the first round (using the HTBI primer set) targeted the TCR CDR3. In TCRdb, the multiplex PCR reads were re-called with MiXCR into one record per CDR3 protein. The data show roughly 600,000 distinct CDR3 sequences, more than 14% seen once. V lost 5 bases and J 4 bases, leaving 8 bases between the germline ends. CDR1 MDHEN and CDR2 SYDVKM come from the germline V gene. This CDR3 spans 13 amino acids. This sample was included in a study of T cells in Graves' hyperthyroidism and ophthalmopathy.

Sequencing was carried out using blood. The chain joins TRBV28 to TRBJ2-2; no reliable D call. This TCR was recovered from a woman aged 50 to 65 with Graves' ophthalmopathy. As DNA, the CDR3 is TGTGCCAGCAGTCAACGTCCCACCGGGGAGCTGTTTTTT. Its protein product is CASSQRPTGELFF.